Sequencing of this TCR beta chain was carried out in a study of cytomegalovirus exposure and HLA in healthy donors. Notes on this clone: Its antigen is as yet unknown.

The PCR made use of 60 Vbeta and 13 Jbeta primers. Assay used: immunoSEQ multiplex PCR; TCRdb lists only in-frame clones, some missing. The repertoire consists of a few hundred thousand clones, with 85% to 95% occurring once and the leading ten covering 1.5% to 2%. V shed 0 bases, J shed 2 bases, and the junction held 5 bases outside the gene matches. Germline assignment: CDR1 LGHNA and CDR2 YNFKEQ. The CDR3 length is 17 residues. General study results and limits: Being productive about 90% or about 30% of the time was typical of most TCR beta V segments in an earlier analysis. It was reported that the classifier diagnosed cytomegalovirus status with high specificity and sensitivity in both the original and validation cohorts. In vitro data verified a few CMV-associated chains as specific for CMV antigens.

This clonotype was sampled from a girl aged 2 to 10 in good health and CMV-seronegative. The chain uses TRBV4-2 and TRBJ2-3, with 10 bases matching TRBD2. Sequenced input: PBMCs. CDR3 bases: TGTGCCAGCAGCCAAGATAGGACTAGCGGAGCCACAGATACGCAGTATTTT. Translation gives CASSQDRTSGATDTQYF.